The entry below describes one T cell receptor (beta chain). Assay: immunoSEQ multiplex PCR; the TCRdb copy retains only in-frame clones and omits some. The repertoire consists of some 89,000 clones, with approximately 94% occurring once and the leading ten covering 2.5%. The sample is drawn from a study of T cell changes during pregnancy in multiple sclerosis. This CDR3 is built from 17 residues. Trimming took 9 bases from V and 5 from J, leaving 28 bases between them. CDR1 SNHLY and CDR2 FYNNEI come from the germline V gene. V is TRBV2 and J is TRBJ2-5, with D hard to call. The receptor comes from a female donor with multiple sclerosis, enrolled in a pregnancy study. The specimen comprised peripheral blood, sampled in the third trimester of pregnancy. The CDR3 coding sequence is TGTGCCAGTCTCCCATTCGGCTCAAATTTAATGGAGGAGACCCAGTACTTC. Amino acids: CASLPFGSNLMEETQYF.